The source of this TCR beta chain is a study of blood T cell repertoires in COVID-19. Turning to the study itself: The origin of the acute and convalescent COVID-19 samples was the United States, Italy and Spain.

This table comes from immunoSEQ multiplex PCR, and its TCRdb copy is limited to in-frame clones, with some not included. The sample lists approximately 430,000 clones, around 86% seen once, with more than 1.4% in the top ten. The CDR3 runs 14 residues. The J segment lost 2 bases and the V segment lost 6 bases, leaving 2 bases of the junction unmatched. Per the germline V gene, CDR1 is KGHSH and CDR2 is LQKENI. The sequencing input was peripheral blood. This clonotype originated in a woman younger than 45 with active or convalescent COVID-19. The chain joins TRBV18 to TRBJ2-5; 11 positions match TRBD2. The CDR3 region has the DNA TGTGCCAGCTCCCCTAGCGGGGGGCAAGAGACCCAGTACTTC. Translated: CASSPSGGQETQYF.